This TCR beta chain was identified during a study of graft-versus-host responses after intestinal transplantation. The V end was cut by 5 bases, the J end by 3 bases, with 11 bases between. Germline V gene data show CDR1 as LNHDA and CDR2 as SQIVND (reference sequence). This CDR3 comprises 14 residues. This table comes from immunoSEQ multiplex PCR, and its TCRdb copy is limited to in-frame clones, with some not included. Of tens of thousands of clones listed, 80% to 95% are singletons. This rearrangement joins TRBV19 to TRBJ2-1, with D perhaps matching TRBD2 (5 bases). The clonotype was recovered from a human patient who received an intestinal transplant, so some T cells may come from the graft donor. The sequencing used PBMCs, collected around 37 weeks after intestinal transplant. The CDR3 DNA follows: TGTGCCAGTAGTGCGGGCGGTCTCTACAATGAGCAGTTCTTC. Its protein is CASSAGGLYNEQFF. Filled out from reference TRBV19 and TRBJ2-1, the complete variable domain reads DGGITQSPKYLFRKEGQNVTLSCEQNLNHDAMYWYRQDPGQGLRLIYYSQIVNDFQKGDIAEGYSVSREKKESFPLTVTSAQKNPTAFYLCASSAGGLYNEQFFGPGTRLTVL.